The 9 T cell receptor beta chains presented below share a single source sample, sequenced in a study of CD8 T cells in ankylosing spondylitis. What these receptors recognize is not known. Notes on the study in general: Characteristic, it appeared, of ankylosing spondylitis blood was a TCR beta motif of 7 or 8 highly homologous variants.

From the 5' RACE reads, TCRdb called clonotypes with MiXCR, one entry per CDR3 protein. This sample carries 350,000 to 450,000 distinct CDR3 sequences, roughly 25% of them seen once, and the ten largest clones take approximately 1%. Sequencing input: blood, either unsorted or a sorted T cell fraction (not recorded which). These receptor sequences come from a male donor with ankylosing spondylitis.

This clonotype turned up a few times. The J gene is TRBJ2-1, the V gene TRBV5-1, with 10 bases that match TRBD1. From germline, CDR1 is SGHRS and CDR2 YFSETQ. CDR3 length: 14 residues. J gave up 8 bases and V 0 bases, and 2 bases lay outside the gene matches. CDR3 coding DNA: TGCGCCAGCAGCTTGGCCGGACAGGGGGATGAGCAGTTCTTC. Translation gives CASSLAGQGDEQFF. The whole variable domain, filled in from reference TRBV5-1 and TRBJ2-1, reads KAGVTQTPRYLIKTRGQQVTLSCSPISGHRSVSWYQQTPGQGLQFLFEYFSETQRNKGNFPGRFSGRQFSNSRSEMNVSTLELGDSALYLCASSLAGQGDEQFFGPGTRLTVL.

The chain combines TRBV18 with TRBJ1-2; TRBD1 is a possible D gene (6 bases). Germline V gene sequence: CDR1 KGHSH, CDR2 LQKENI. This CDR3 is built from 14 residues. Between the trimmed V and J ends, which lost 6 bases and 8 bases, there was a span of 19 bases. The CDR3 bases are TGTGCCAGCTCCCCTGAGGGGGGCAATTTCGGCTACACCTTC. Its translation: CASSPEGGNFGYTF.

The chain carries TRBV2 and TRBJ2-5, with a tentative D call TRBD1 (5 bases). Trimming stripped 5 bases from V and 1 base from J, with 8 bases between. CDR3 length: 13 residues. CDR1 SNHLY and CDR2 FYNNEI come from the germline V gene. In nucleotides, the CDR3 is TGTGCCAGCAGTCGACAGACCCAAGAGACCCAGTACTTC. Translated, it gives CASSRQTQETQYF.

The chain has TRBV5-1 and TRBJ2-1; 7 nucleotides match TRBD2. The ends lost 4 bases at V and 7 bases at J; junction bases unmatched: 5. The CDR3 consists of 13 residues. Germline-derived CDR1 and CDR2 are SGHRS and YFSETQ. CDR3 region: CASSDRGENEQFF. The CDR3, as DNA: TGCGCCAGCAGCGACCGGGGGGAGAATGAGCAGTTCTTC.

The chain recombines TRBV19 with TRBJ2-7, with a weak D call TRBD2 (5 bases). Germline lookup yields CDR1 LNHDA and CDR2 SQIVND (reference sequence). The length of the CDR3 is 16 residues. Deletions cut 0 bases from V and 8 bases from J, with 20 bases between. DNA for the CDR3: TGTGCCAGTAGTATAGATGGGAGAAACCCGGGGTATCAGCAGTACTTC. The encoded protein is CASSIDGRNPGYQQYF.

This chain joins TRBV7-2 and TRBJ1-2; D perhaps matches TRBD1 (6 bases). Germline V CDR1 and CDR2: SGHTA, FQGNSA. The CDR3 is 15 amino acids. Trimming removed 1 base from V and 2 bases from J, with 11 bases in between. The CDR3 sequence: CASSLGGTSNYGYTF. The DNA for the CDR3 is TGTGCCAGCAGCTTAGGCGGGACATCGAACTATGGCTACACCTTC.

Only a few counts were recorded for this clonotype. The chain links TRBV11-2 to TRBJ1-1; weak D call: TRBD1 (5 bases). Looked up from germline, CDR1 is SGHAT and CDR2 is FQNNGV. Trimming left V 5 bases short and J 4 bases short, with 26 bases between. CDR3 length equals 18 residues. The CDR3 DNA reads TGTGCCAGCAGCACCAGACAGAGGCCATCCCTAACGGCCACTGAAGCTTTCTTT. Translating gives CASSTRQRPSLTATEAFF. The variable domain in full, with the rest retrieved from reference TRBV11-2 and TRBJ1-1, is EAGVAQSPRYKIIEKRQSVAFWCNPISGHATLYWYQQILGQGPKLLIQFQNNGVVDDSQLPKDRFSAERLKGVDSTLKIQPAKLEDSAVYLCASSTRQRPSLTATEAFFGQGTRLTVV.

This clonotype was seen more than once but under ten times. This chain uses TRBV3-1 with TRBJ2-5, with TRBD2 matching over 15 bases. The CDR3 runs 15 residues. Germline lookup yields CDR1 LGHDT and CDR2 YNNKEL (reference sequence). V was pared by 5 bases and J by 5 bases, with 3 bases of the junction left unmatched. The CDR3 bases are TGTGCCAGCAGCTTTGGGACTAGCGGGAGGGAGACCCAGTACTTC. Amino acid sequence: CASSFGTSGRETQYF.

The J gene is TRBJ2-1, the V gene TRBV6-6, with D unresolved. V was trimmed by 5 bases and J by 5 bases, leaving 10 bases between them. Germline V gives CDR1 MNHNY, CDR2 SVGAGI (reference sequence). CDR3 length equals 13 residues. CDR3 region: CASSRTEDNEQFF. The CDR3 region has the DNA TGTGCCAGCAGTAGGACGGAAGACAATGAGCAGTTCTTC.